This T cell receptor (beta chain) was obtained from a study of early T cells in non-severe SARS-CoV-2 infection. This clonotype was detected ten times or more. CDR1 and CDR2 (germline): WNHNN, SYGVQD (reference sequence). This CDR3 region has 11 residues. Trimming removed 3 bases at V and 12 bases at J, with 6 bases between. Tagging with unique molecular identifiers was applied to individual cDNA molecules. MiXCR, applied by TCRdb to the 5' RACE reads, yields one record per CDR3 protein. The sample has roughly 70,000 distinct CDR3 sequences; over 10% are singletons. The receptor was isolated from an adult who was a healthcare worker with PCR-confirmed SARS-CoV-2 infection or an uninfected control (not recorded which). The chain uses TRBV10-1 and TRBJ2-6, with a tentative D call TRBD2 (6 bases). The sequenced sample consisted of whole blood. The CDR3 DNA is TGCGCCAGCAGTGACGGGGGCGTCCTGACTTTC. Residues: CASSDGGVLTF.